This entry lists 3 T cell receptor beta chains sequenced from one sample in a study of OX40 agonist ivuxolimab in advanced cancers. Some clones are missing from TCRdb's copy, which holds only in-frame ones; the method was immunoSEQ multiplex PCR. The table records fewer than 70,000 clones, approximately 90% of them present only once. The sample consisted of CD4+ or CD8+ T cells sorted from blood, taken in a trial of the OX40 agonist ivuxolimab. These receptors originate from an adult with an advanced solid tumor such as melanoma, head and neck, liver or kidney cancer.

The rearrangement joins TRBV5-1 to TRBJ2-3; possibly TRBD2 for D (6 bases). The CDR3 loop spans 16 amino acids. V lost 4 bases and J 0 bases, leaving 15 bases between the germline ends. CDR1 and CDR2 from the germline V gene are SGHRS and YFSETQ. CDR3 DNA: TGCGCCAGCAGCACCGACGGGAGAACTAGCACAGATACGCAGTATTTT. Its translation: CASSTDGRTSTDTQYF.

The chain carries TRBV5-1 and TRBJ1-3; no clear D. Germline V gives CDR1 SGHRS, CDR2 YFSETQ. Trimming cost V 0 bases and J 0 bases, with 4 bases left between them. The CDR3 length is 14 residues. CDR3 amino acids: CASSLGLSGNTIYF. DNA of the CDR3: TGCGCCAGCAGCTTGGGCCTCTCTGGAAACACCATATATTTT. Based on the CDR3 plus reference TRBV5-1 and TRBJ1-3, the full variable domain is KAGVTQTPRYLIKTRGQQVTLSCSPISGHRSVSWYQQTPGQGLQFLFEYFSETQRNKGNFPGRFSGRQFSNSRSEMNVSTLELGDSALYLCASSLGLSGNTIYFGEGSWLTVV.

V gene TRBV5-4 combines with J gene TRBJ2-6; no firm D call. The CDR3 sequence is 15 residues long. In germline, CDR1 is SGHNT, CDR2 YYREEE (reference sequence). V was shortened by 0 bases and J by 2 bases, with 6 bases between the two germline ends. The CDR3 loop is CASSLGVAGANVLTF. DNA for the CDR3: TGTGCCAGCAGCTTGGGGGTTGCTGGGGCCAACGTCCTGACTTTC.